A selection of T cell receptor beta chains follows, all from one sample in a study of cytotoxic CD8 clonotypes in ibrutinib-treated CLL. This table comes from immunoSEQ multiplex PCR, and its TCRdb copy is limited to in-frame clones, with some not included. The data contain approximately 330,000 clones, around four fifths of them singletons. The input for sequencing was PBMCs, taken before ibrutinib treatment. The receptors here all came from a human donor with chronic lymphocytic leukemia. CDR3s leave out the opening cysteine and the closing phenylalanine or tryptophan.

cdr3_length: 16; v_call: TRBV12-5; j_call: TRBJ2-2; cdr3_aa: ASGPASGSLRIAGELF
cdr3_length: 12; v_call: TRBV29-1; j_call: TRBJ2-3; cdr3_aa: SVEETGGTDTQY
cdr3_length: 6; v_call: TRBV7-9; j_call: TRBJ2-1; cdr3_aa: ASSSEF
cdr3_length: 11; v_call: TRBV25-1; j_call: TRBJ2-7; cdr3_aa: ASSRAGSYEQY
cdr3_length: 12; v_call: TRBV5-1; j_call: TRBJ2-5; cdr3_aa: ASSLTGRSETQY
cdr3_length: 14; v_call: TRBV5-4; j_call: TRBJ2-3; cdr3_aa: ASSPASGSITDTQY
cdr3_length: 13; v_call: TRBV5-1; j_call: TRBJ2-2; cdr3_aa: ASSPGQGASGELF
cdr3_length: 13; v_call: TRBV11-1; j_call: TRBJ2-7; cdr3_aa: ASSLMREGQYEQY
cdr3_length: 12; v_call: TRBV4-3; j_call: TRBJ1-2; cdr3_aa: ASSQVGTYYGYT
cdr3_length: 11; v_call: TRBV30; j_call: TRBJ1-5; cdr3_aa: AWSTDKNQPQH
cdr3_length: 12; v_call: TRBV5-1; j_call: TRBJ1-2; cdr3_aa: ASSFRQGEGGYT
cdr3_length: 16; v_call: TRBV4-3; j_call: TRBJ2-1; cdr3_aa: ASSQEIWGTSLYNEQF